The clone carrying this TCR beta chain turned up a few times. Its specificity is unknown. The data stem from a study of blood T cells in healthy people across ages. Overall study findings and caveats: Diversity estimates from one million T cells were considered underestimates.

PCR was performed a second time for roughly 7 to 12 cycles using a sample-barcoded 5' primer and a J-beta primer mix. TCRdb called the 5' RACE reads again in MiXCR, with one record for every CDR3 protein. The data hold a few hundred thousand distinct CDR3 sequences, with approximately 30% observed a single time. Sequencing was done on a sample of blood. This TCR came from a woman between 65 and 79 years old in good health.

The CDR3 protein is CASGHGGEAFF. DNA for the CDR3: TGTGCCAGCGGACACGGTGGGGAAGCTTTCTTT. This chain connects TRBV12-3 or TRBV12-4 to TRBJ1-1; tentative D call: TRBD1 (5 bases). CDR3 length: 11 residues. The V and J ends lost 8 bases and 8 bases respectively, with 12 bases between them.